This TCR beta chain was profiled in a study of yellow fever vaccine responses in identical twins. From germline, CDR1 is MNHEY and CDR2 SVGAGI. Trimming cost V 5 bases and J 2 bases; bases outside gene matches: 7. CDR3 length: 16 amino acids. One entry per CDR3 protein results from TCRdb running MiXCR on the RT-PCR reads. The sample lists about 17,000 distinct CDR3 sequences, approximately 71% seen once, with roughly 2% in the top ten. This clonotype occurred a few times. The rearrangement joins TRBV6-5 to TRBJ2-7; TRBD2 aligns across 12 bases. The receptor's source is a woman under 30 who received the yellow fever vaccine. The sequenced sample was T cells from blood (PBMCs), unsorted or a sorted subset (not recorded which), obtained before or after yellow fever vaccination (not recorded which). The CDR3 sequence is CASSHPGLAGTYEQYF. The CDR3 bases are TGTGCCAGCAGTCACCCGGGACTAGCGGGTACCTACGAGCAGTACTTC.